These T cell receptor beta chains were read from a single sample in a study of cytomegalovirus exposure and HLA in healthy donors. TCRdb's copy holds only in-frame clones and misses some; the assay was immunoSEQ multiplex PCR. The repertoire consists of some 250,000 clones, with roughly 87% occurring once and the leading ten covering over 5%. The sample consisted of PBMCs. These receptors all come from a woman between 40 and 55 years old in good health and CMV-seropositive. Both conserved end residues are part of each CDR3. A D gene is named only where the DNA matches it firmly. Clone sizes are given selectively: once, few, many, or a class where the clone is expanded.

d_gene: TRBD1; v_gene: TRBV5-1; j_gene: TRBJ2-2; abundance: NA; CDR3aa: CASSPDRAGTGELFF; CDR3nt: TGCGCCAGCAGCCCGGACAGGGCCGGGACCGGGGAGCTGTTTTTT
d_gene: NA; v_gene: TRBV27; j_gene: TRBJ1-1; abundance: NA; CDR3aa: CASRRRFTADTEAFF; CDR3nt: TGTGCCAGCAGGCGGAGGTTTACAGCGGACACTGAAGCTTTCTTT
d_gene: TRBD1; v_gene: TRBV30; j_gene: TRBJ1-2; abundance: NA; CDR3aa: CAWSVQVFRDREGVNYGYTF; CDR3nt: TGTGCCTGGAGTGTACAAGTCTTTCGGGACAGGGAAGGAGTTAACTATGGCTACACCTTC
d_gene: NA; v_gene: TRBV15; j_gene: TRBJ2-7; abundance: NA; CDR3aa: CATSIGQDSSYEQYF; CDR3nt: TGTGCCACCAGCATAGGGCAGGACAGTTCTTACGAGCAGTACTTC
d_gene: NA; v_gene: TRBV7-2; j_gene: TRBJ2-7; abundance: NA; CDR3aa: CASSFTEPYEQYF; CDR3nt: TGTGCCAGCAGCTTTACAGAACCATACGAGCAGTACTTC
d_gene: TRBD2; v_gene: TRBV28; j_gene: TRBJ2-6; abundance: few; CDR3aa: CASSRGDGFSGANVLTF; CDR3nt: TGTGCCAGCAGCCGGGGGGACGGCTTCTCTGGGGCCAACGTCCTGACTTTC
d_gene: TRBD1; v_gene: TRBV5-6; j_gene: TRBJ2-7; abundance: few; CDR3aa: CASSLGWDRVNEQYF; CDR3nt: TGTGCCAGCAGCTTGGGTTGGGACAGGGTCAACGAGCAGTACTTC
d_gene: TRBD1; v_gene: TRBV18; j_gene: TRBJ1-1; abundance: NA; CDR3aa: CASSSDRDEAFF; CDR3nt: TGTGCCAGCTCAAGCGACAGGGATGAAGCTTTCTTT
d_gene: TRBD1; v_gene: TRBV6-6; j_gene: TRBJ1-6; abundance: once; CDR3aa: CASSQGESGYNSPLHF; CDR3nt: TGTGCCAGCAGCCAGGGGGAGAGCGGCTATAATTCACCCCTCCACTTT
d_gene: NA; v_gene: TRBV6-5; j_gene: TRBJ1-6; abundance: NA; CDR3aa: CASSYSDSSYNSPLHF; CDR3nt: TGTGCCAGCAGTTACTCTGATAGCTCCTATAATTCACCCCTCCACTTT
d_gene: NA; v_gene: TRBV7-9; j_gene: TRBJ1-1; abundance: NA; CDR3aa: CASSPSFDRYPFF; CDR3nt: TGTGCCAGCAGCCCTAGCTTTGACAGGTATCCTTTCTTT
d_gene: NA; v_gene: TRBV14; j_gene: TRBJ2-7; abundance: NA; CDR3aa: CASSQGPSGPYEQYF; CDR3nt: TGTGCCAGCAGCCAAGGTCCAAGCGGACCCTACGAGCAGTACTTC
d_gene: TRBD1; v_gene: TRBV10-2; j_gene: TRBJ1-2; abundance: NA; CDR3aa: CASGQEARPLYGYTF; CDR3nt: TGCGCCAGCGGACAGGAAGCCAGGCCCTTATATGGCTACACCTTC
d_gene: NA; v_gene: TRBV10-3; j_gene: TRBJ1-1; abundance: NA; CDR3aa: CAIISPPGSLSPEAFF; CDR3nt: TGTGCCATCATCAGCCCCCCCGGGTCCCTGTCCCCTGAAGCTTTCTTT
d_gene: NA; v_gene: TRBV19; j_gene: TRBJ1-2; abundance: NA; CDR3aa: CATATGNYGYTF; CDR3nt: TGTGCCACCGCAACAGGGAACTATGGCTACACCTTC
d_gene: NA; v_gene: TRBV7-6; j_gene: TRBJ2-7; abundance: NA; CDR3aa: CASSLVLATYEQYF; CDR3nt: TGTGCCAGCAGCTTAGTACTTGCTACCTACGAGCAGTACTTC
d_gene: NA; v_gene: TRBV7-9; j_gene: TRBJ1-6; abundance: NA; CDR3aa: CSSSPPWGDDSPLHF; CDR3nt: TGTTCCAGCAGCCCCCCCTGGGGGGACGATTCACCCCTCCACTTT
d_gene: NA; v_gene: TRBV5-6; j_gene: TRBJ2-1; abundance: once; CDR3aa: CASRESSYTNEQFF; CDR3nt: TGTGCCAGCAGGGAGTCAAGCTACACGAATGAGCAGTTCTTC
d_gene: NA; v_gene: TRBV10-3; j_gene: TRBJ1-2; abundance: NA; CDR3aa: CAINEETYGYTF; CDR3nt: TGTGCCATCAACGAGGAGACCTATGGCTACACCTTC
d_gene: TRBD1; v_gene: TRBV7-9; j_gene: TRBJ1-4; abundance: NA; CDR3aa: CASSLGMGQGGEKLFF; CDR3nt: TGTGCCAGCAGCTTAGGAATGGGACAGGGAGGTGAAAAACTGTTTTTT
d_gene: TRBD2; v_gene: TRBV7-2; j_gene: TRBJ2-2; abundance: NA; CDR3aa: CASTPGREWAGELFF; CDR3nt: TGTGCCAGCACCCCCGGGCGGGAGTGGGCCGGGGAGCTGTTTTTT
d_gene: NA; v_gene: TRBV7-3; j_gene: TRBJ2-1; abundance: NA; CDR3aa: CASSPSGHGNEQFF; CDR3nt: TGTGCCAGCAGCCCTTCGGGACACGGGAATGAGCAGTTCTTC
d_gene: NA; v_gene: TRBV19; j_gene: TRBJ1-1; abundance: NA; CDR3aa: CASSIAPWGVLNTEAFF; CDR3nt: TGTGCCAGTAGTATAGCCCCCTGGGGCGTTTTGAACACTGAAGCTTTCTTT
d_gene: TRBD1; v_gene: TRBV23-1; j_gene: TRBJ1-6; abundance: NA; CDR3aa: CASSQGGQTPSYNSPLHF; CDR3nt: TGCGCCAGCAGTCAAGGGGGACAGACCCCCTCCTATAATTCCCCCCTCCACTTT
d_gene: NA; v_gene: TRBV7-9; j_gene: TRBJ1-2; abundance: NA; CDR3aa: CASSLRLGYTF; CDR3nt: TGTGCCAGCAGCTTACGGTTGGGCTACACCTTC
d_gene: TRBD2; v_gene: TRBV9; j_gene: TRBJ2-1; abundance: once; CDR3aa: CASSLSPPGPGLAGGWQFF; CDR3nt: TGTGCCAGCAGCTTGAGCCCCCCCGGCCCGGGACTAGCGGGAGGTTGGCAGTTCTTC
d_gene: TRBD1; v_gene: TRBV5-1; j_gene: TRBJ2-1; abundance: NA; CDR3aa: CASSPGTGYNEQFF; CDR3nt: TGCGCCAGCAGCCCCGGGACAGGGTATAATGAGCAGTTCTTC
d_gene: TRBD1; v_gene: TRBV5-1; j_gene: TRBJ1-6; abundance: NA; CDR3aa: CASSLGQRSSYLGSPLHF; CDR3nt: TGCGCCAGCAGCCTGGGACAGCGATCTTCCTATTTGGGTTCACCCCTCCACTTT
d_gene: NA; v_gene: TRBV5-8; j_gene: TRBJ1-2; abundance: NA; CDR3aa: CASSLEAGVRGYTF; CDR3nt: TGTGCCAGCAGCTTGGAGGCAGGGGTGCGAGGCTACACCTTC
d_gene: TRBD1; v_gene: TRBV6-5; j_gene: TRBJ2-4; abundance: NA; CDR3aa: CASSSYRGLGKNIQYF; CDR3nt: TGTGCCAGCAGTTCCTACAGGGGGCTGGGGAAAAACATTCAGTACTTC
d_gene: NA; v_gene: TRBV13; j_gene: TRBJ1-2; abundance: NA; CDR3aa: CASSLQTSGYTF; CDR3nt: TGTGCCAGCAGCCTTCAGACTTCTGGCTACACCTTC
d_gene: NA; v_gene: TRBV6-5; j_gene: TRBJ1-4; abundance: NA; CDR3aa: CASSSLATNEKLFF; CDR3nt: TGTGCCAGCAGTTCCCTTGCAACTAATGAAAAACTGTTTTTT
d_gene: NA; v_gene: TRBV6-5; j_gene: TRBJ2-5; abundance: NA; CDR3aa: CASSPSTGVETQYF; CDR3nt: TGTGCCAGCAGTCCCTCGACAGGAGTGGAGACCCAGTACTTC
d_gene: TRBD1; v_gene: TRBV19; j_gene: TRBJ1-5; abundance: NA; CDR3aa: CASSMTGGNQPQHF; CDR3nt: TGTGCCAGTAGTATGACAGGGGGCAATCAGCCCCAGCATTTT
d_gene: TRBD1; v_gene: TRBV6-1; j_gene: TRBJ1-5; abundance: NA; CDR3aa: CASRGQGFVFQPQHF; CDR3nt: TGTGCCAGCAGGGGACAGGGTTTCGTTTTCCAGCCCCAGCATTTT
d_gene: TRBD2; v_gene: TRBV30; j_gene: TRBJ2-5; abundance: NA; CDR3aa: CAWRVAGGPRETQYF; CDR3nt: TGTGCCTGGAGGGTAGCGGGAGGGCCGAGGGAGACCCAGTACTTC
d_gene: NA; v_gene: TRBV29-1; j_gene: TRBJ1-1; abundance: NA; CDR3aa: CSVEPWPEAFF; CDR3nt: TGCAGCGTTGAACCATGGCCTGAAGCTTTCTTT
d_gene: TRBD1; v_gene: TRBV27; j_gene: TRBJ1-2; abundance: NA; CDR3aa: CASSWGTGGSYGYTF; CDR3nt: TGTGCCAGCAGTTGGGGGACAGGGGGAAGCTATGGCTACACCTTC
d_gene: NA; v_gene: TRBV19; j_gene: TRBJ2-2; abundance: NA; CDR3aa: CASSRDFSGELFF; CDR3nt: TGTGCCAGTAGTCGGGACTTTTCGGGGGAGCTGTTTTTT
d_gene: NA; v_gene: TRBV11-1; j_gene: TRBJ2-5; abundance: few; CDR3aa: CASSFYQDSQETQYF; CDR3nt: TGTGCCAGCAGCTTTTACCAGGACAGTCAAGAGACCCAGTACTTC
d_gene: NA; v_gene: TRBV5-8; j_gene: TRBJ2-3; abundance: once; CDR3aa: CASSPLGSTDTQYF; CDR3nt: TGTGCCAGCAGCCCCCTAGGAAGCACAGATACGCAGTATTTT
d_gene: TRBD2; v_gene: TRBV6-5; j_gene: TRBJ2-1; abundance: NA; CDR3aa: CASTRAPLAGNEQFF; CDR3nt: TGTGCCAGCACCCGAGCCCCACTAGCGGGGAATGAGCAGTTCTTC
d_gene: NA; v_gene: TRBV18; j_gene: TRBJ1-1; abundance: once; CDR3aa: CASSPLQAEAFF; CDR3nt: TGTGCCAGCTCACCACTGCAGGCTGAAGCTTTCTTT
d_gene: NA; v_gene: TRBV5-1; j_gene: TRBJ1-1; abundance: few; CDR3aa: CASSSTVGANTEAFF; CDR3nt: TGCGCCAGCAGCTCAACGGTGGGGGCGAACACTGAAGCTTTCTTT
d_gene: NA; v_gene: TRBV9; j_gene: TRBJ2-1; abundance: NA; CDR3aa: CASSVGGEEQFF; CDR3nt: TGTGCCAGCAGCGTAGGGGGGGAGGAGCAGTTCTTC
d_gene: TRBD1; v_gene: TRBV5-1; j_gene: TRBJ2-3; abundance: few; CDR3aa: CASRSGGGRDTQYF; CDR3nt: TGCGCCAGCAGATCAGGGGGCGGGCGGGATACGCAGTATTTT
d_gene: NA; v_gene: TRBV7-2; j_gene: TRBJ1-3; abundance: NA; CDR3aa: CASSLGASGNTIYF; CDR3nt: TGTGCCAGCAGCTTAGGGGCGTCTGGAAACACCATATATTTT
d_gene: NA; v_gene: TRBV2; j_gene: TRBJ2-2; abundance: NA; CDR3aa: CASSHLQGSSGELFF; CDR3nt: TGTGCCAGCAGTCATCTACAGGGATCGAGCGGGGAGCTGTTTTTT
d_gene: NA; v_gene: TRBV5-1; j_gene: TRBJ2-5; abundance: NA; CDR3aa: CASSALGHPEETQYF; CDR3nt: TGCGCCAGCAGCGCTTTAGGACACCCAGAAGAGACCCAGTACTTC
d_gene: NA; v_gene: TRBV9; j_gene: TRBJ1-5; abundance: once; CDR3aa: CASSAGTTYQPQHF; CDR3nt: TGTGCCAGCAGCGCCGGGACAACTTATCAGCCCCAGCATTTT